This T cell receptor (beta chain) was recorded in a study of cytomegalovirus exposure and HLA in healthy donors. Study-level points and caveats: What a later analysis reportedly showed was that an Asian-associated ancestry cluster had fewer N-insertions than the roughly 670-donor mean.

With 60 Vbeta and 13 Jbeta primers, the PCR was carried out. Libraries were prepared by immunoSEQ multiplex PCR; TCRdb keeps only in-frame clonotypes and omits some of them. The data show approximately 32,000 clones, roughly three quarters seen once. This clone was seen only once. Its antigen remains unidentified. These donors, healthy bone marrow donors, were studied. Sequencing was carried out using PBMCs. The sequence was obtained from a woman in her 30s in good health and CMV-seropositive.

The chain's CDR3 is CASSPIYTDTQYF. DNA of the CDR3: TGCGCCAGCAGCCCTATATACACAGATACGCAGTATTTT. The V gene is TRBV5-1, the J gene TRBJ2-3; D remains ambiguous. Germline lookup yields CDR1 SGHRS and CDR2 YFSETQ. Trimming cost V 4 bases and J 2 bases, with 8 bases left between them. The CDR3 covers 13 residues.